This TCR beta chain was recovered during a study of blood T cells in healthy people across ages (dated by TCRdb to the mid-2010s). A note on the overall study: Template switching captured roughly one uniquely barcoded TCR beta cDNA molecule per two T cells in model experiments. The donors were split into four age groups: young (average about 16 years), middle-aged (nearly 40), aged (62) and long-lived (under 90). The study measured age-related changes in TCR beta repertoire diversity using deep sequencing normalized with unique cDNA molecular identifiers. Using the same blood draw, the study looked at two additional independent replicas of 1 million unique cDNA reads for two donors, one aged 18 to 29 and the other aged 80 or older.

The roughly 37 donors, aged about 6 to 100 years, were systemically healthy Caucasian individuals from Russia. Around 10 milliliters of peripheral blood were collected from each donor into EDTA-treated Vacutainer tubes. Ficoll-Paque density-gradient centrifugation was used to isolate PBMCs, with at least 6.5 million per sample. Trizol reagent was used to extract total RNA from the PBMCs, yielding at least 6 micrograms per sample. The percentages of naive CD45RAhigh/CD27high T cells were determined by flow cytometry on a PBMC aliquot from every donor. On this clonotype itself: Its recognized antigen is unknown. No qualities accompany the bases; no much larger clone lies one base away.

The library was built by means of 5' RACE. The instrument given in TCRdb is Illumina HiSeq 2500. A second PCR of roughly 6 to 11 cycles was run with a J-beta primer mix and a sample-barcoded 5' primer. A template-switch 5' adaptor carrying 12 random nucleotides introduced a unique molecular identifier onto each TCR beta cDNA molecule. At least 2.5 million CDR3-containing paired-end reads were obtained from each sample. First-strand cDNA was synthesized from all RNA with the Mint cDNA synthesis kit, primed by a TRBC-specific oligonucleotide. All cDNA was treated with uracil-DNA glycosylase and then went through a first 18-cycle PCR with the universal primers M1SS and BC2_uni_R. From the authors' description of their analysis: For normalization, 1 million high-quality reads were randomly selected from each sample, with every read carrying a distinct molecular identifier. Reads sharing molecular identifiers were discarded rather than binned into consensus sequences. MiTCR, set to a Q25 quality threshold and the strictest error-elimination algorithm, was used for CDR3 identification, clonotype clustering and error correction. A nonparametric unseen species model using Euler transformation provided a lower-bound estimate of total TCR beta diversity. TCRdb reprocessed the public reads (quality trimming at Q25 with fastp, clone calling with MiXCR) and kept in-frame beta chains. CDR3 protein duplicates are merged, each entry listing the most common genes and DNA. V and J calls and clone size were set by TCRdb, not the authors. The sample contains approximately 900,000 distinct CDR3 sequences, 25% to 30% of them found a single time. Of the sample, roughly 10% falls within the top ten clones.

Cut back by 10 bases and 7 bases, the V and J ends lie 15 bases apart. Including cysteine and phenylalanine, the CDR3 has 12 amino acids. The entry retains the CDR3 DNA only, 36 bases that are in frame from base 1. Sequences SGHTA (CDR1) and FQGTGA (CDR2) are obtained from the germline V gene. Study-wide findings and limitations: Total diversity estimates from one million sequenced T cells were considered lower bounds and underestimates. There was a strong correlation between observed TCR beta diversity and the percentage of naive T cells measured by flow cytometry. Compared with the aged group, the long-lived group had more naive CD4+ T cells, fewer expanded clones and increased TCR diversity, a pattern suggesting age selection. Since profiling was done on bulk unsorted PBMCs, naive and antigen-experienced compartments could not be conclusively compared. Because donor CMV infection status was unknown, age-related changes in expanded clonotypes were potentially confounded. As age increased, observed TCR beta diversity per million T cells dropped in a roughly linear way, and a significant reduction was already evident by age 40.

These data also featured in a second study, about T cells of mothers and their children. In that second paper, the authors write: Nine systemically healthy Caucasian individuals, comprising three mothers and their six children, were included as donors. cDNA synthesis consumed the entire amount of extracted RNA, loaded at around 1.5 ug RNA in each 15 ul reaction. In the second PCR, the M1S primer introduced both the sample barcodes and 2-4 random nucleotides. Each mother yielded over 9 million TCR beta CDR3 reads and each child 3 million to 3.5 million reads. In both related and unrelated pairs, thymic selection shapes the output of TCR recombination in a similar way, with inherited differences having only a minor effect. Normalized repertoire overlap was always found to be slightly, but never significantly, higher in related mother-child pairs than in unrelated mother-child pairs. With a sensitivity of approximately 100 clones per million clonotypes, no persistent microchimeric T cell clones were detected. To look for features that set related mother-child pairs apart from unrelated individuals, the researchers ran deep NGS to compare the TCR beta repertoires of mothers and children. Mothers averaged about 37 +/- 4 years of age and children averaged about 12 +/- 4 years. After adapter ligation was performed with NEBNext reagents, the libraries were sequenced on an Illumina HiSeq 2000 with 100+100 nt paired-end reads. To prevent cross-contamination, the mother and child libraries were prepared one month apart and sequenced in separate runs. Each donor had between about 450,000 and 2,100,000 distinct TCR beta clonotypes identified. Naive TCR beta clonotypes were estimated from low-frequency clonotypes matched to each donor's FACS-determined naive share, without sorting.

The chain was built from TRBV7-3 and TRBJ2-3; the D segment could be TRBD1, given 5 matching bases. The sequenced sample consisted of blood. The receptor was isolated from a middle-aged woman in good health. The nucleotide sequence reads TGTGCCACCAGTGAAAGGGGCTATACGCAGTATTTT. This encodes CATSERGYTQYF.